This T cell receptor (beta chain) was captured by sequencing in a study of CD8 T cells in Susac syndrome. Points on this clonotype: Its cognate antigen is unknown.

When the RNA was reverse transcribed, random hexamers were used with an input of roughly 0.45 to 1 ug. Across 54 Vbeta and 13 Jbeta, TCR beta CDR3 was amplified with immunoSEQ multiplex PCR. MiXCR, applied by TCRdb to the immunoSEQ multiplex PCR reads, yields one record per CDR3 protein. The sample contains under 550,000 distinct CDR3 sequences, 75% to 90% of which appear only once. Stable or active relapsing-remitting multiple sclerosis, untreated and meeting revised McDonald criteria, defined the controls. It was negative isolation that provided the CD8+ and CD4+ T cells, whereas TEMRA cells were enriched by FACS. Study-wide points: As acknowledged by the study, its TCR sequencing and HLA analysis included a relatively small number of individuals.

This TCR was sampled from a human donor with multiple sclerosis. The sequenced sample consisted of CD8+ T cells from PBMCs.

This chain's CDR3 is CAWSEGRRYTEAFF. CDR3 DNA: TGTGCCTGGAGTGAAGGACGCCGGTACACTGAAGCTTTCTTT. This chain joins TRBV30 and TRBJ1-1; D gene unclear. Germline CDR1 reads GTSNPN; CDR2 reads SVGIG (reference sequence). The CDR3 length is 14 residues. Trimming pared 1 base from V and 3 bases from J, leaving 12 bases between.